A single sample gave rise to the 6 T cell receptor beta chains below, sequenced in a study of OX40 agonist ivuxolimab in advanced cancers. TCRdb keeps only in-frame clones here, not all; method: immunoSEQ multiplex PCR. The table includes approximately 94,000 clones, around 91% detected once. The input for sequencing was CD4+ or CD8+ T cells sorted from blood, taken in a trial of the OX40 agonist ivuxolimab. These receptor sequences come from an adult with an advanced solid tumor such as melanoma, head and neck, liver or kidney cancer.

V and J are TRBV11-3 and TRBJ2-7, with TRBD2 identical over 13 bases. V lost 5 bases and J lost 6; bases outside the gene matches: 7. The germline V gene encodes CDR1 SGHNT and CDR2 YENEEA. This CDR3 spans 15 amino acids. The CDR3 is CASSPLTSGRGEQYF. The DNA of the CDR3 is TGTGCCAGCAGCCCCCTTACTAGCGGGAGGGGCGAGCAGTACTTC.

The gene calls are TRBV11-1 and TRBJ2-2; perhaps TRBD1 as D (6 bases). The V end was cut by 3 bases, the J end by 6 bases, with 11 bases between. The CDR3 runs to 14 residues. Germline loops: CDR1 SGHAT, CDR2 FQDESV (reference sequence). This CDR3 is CASSFRGRAGELFF. The CDR3 DNA is TGTGCCAGCAGCTTCAGGGGAAGGGCCGGGGAGCTGTTTTTT.

J is TRBJ1-1 and V is TRBV7-2; TRBD1 might be the D (5 bases). Trimming left V 3 bases short and J 2 bases short, with 19 bases between. Germline V gives CDR1 SGHTA, CDR2 FQGNSA. The CDR3 extends over 17 amino acids. CDR3 coding DNA: TGTGCCAGCAGCTTGAGCAGGACATCTTTTTATAACACTGAAGCTTTCTTT. This gives the protein CASSLSRTSFYNTEAFF.

The V gene is TRBV5-1, the J gene TRBJ2-7; D perhaps matches TRBD1 (6 bases). Germline CDR1 reads SGHRS; CDR2 reads YFSETQ. V lost 1 base and J lost 4, with 9 bases in between. The CDR3 covers 13 residues. The CDR3 loop is CASSLTGSYEQYF. As DNA, the CDR3 is TGCGCCAGCAGCTTGACAGGGTCATACGAGCAGTACTTC.

This clone was recorded only once. The genes are TRBV7-2 and TRBJ1-2, with TRBD1 as a possible D gene (6 bases). The length of the CDR3 is 15 residues. CDR1 SGHTA and CDR2 FQGNSA come from the germline V gene. V was shortened by 5 bases and J by 0 bases, with 13 bases between the two germline ends. The CDR3 DNA reads TGTGCCAGCAGCCCGACAGGACGCGCTAACTATGGCTACACCTTC. Encoded protein: CASSPTGRANYGYTF.

The V call is TRBV19, the J call TRBJ2-2; 9 bases align to TRBD1. The V gene's germline CDR1 is LNHDA and CDR2 SQIVND (reference sequence). This CDR3 has 15 amino acids. After removal of 8 bases from V and 4 bases from J, the junction contained 8 bases not matched to a gene. CDR3 protein: CASAWGQGSTGELFF. The CDR3 coding sequence is TGTGCCAGTGCCTGGGGACAGGGAAGCACCGGGGAGCTGTTTTTT.